The present entry profiles one TCR beta chain with its context. The data were taken from a study of T-cell memory formation after mild COVID-19. On the study more broadly: TCR clusters were mostly confined to one donor each.

The CDR3 runs 16 residues. Germline assignment: CDR1 SGHRS and CDR2 YFSETQ. V was clipped by 0 bases and J by 6 bases, with 13 bases between them. Constant-segment primers and 5'RACE yielded cDNA libraries for TCR alpha and TCR beta, each carrying sample barcodes and UMIs. TCRdb used MiXCR to reprocess the 5' RACE reads, holding one entry per CDR3 protein. The table lists roughly 50,000 distinct CDR3 sequences, over 7.5% of them singletons, with less than 1.5% in the top ten. This receptor was taken from a man younger than 30 who had mild COVID-19 (a few samples of this study predate the infection). Cell type and time point are not known. The V and J genes are TRBV5-1 and TRBJ1-6; tentative D call: TRBD1 (6 bases). Sequenced sample: PBMCs or a T cell subset sorted from them (not recorded which). The DNA for the CDR3 is TGCGCCAGCAGCTTGGATCAGGGGTCGCCTAATTCACCCCTCCACTTT. Translation: CASSLDQGSPNSPLHF. Combining the CDR3 with reference TRBV5-1 and TRBJ1-6 gives the whole variable domain KAGVTQTPRYLIKTRGQQVTLSCSPISGHRSVSWYQQTPGQGLQFLFEYFSETQRNKGNFPGRFSGRQFSNSRSEMNVSTLELGDSALYLCASSLDQGSPNSPLHFGNGTRLTVT.